This T cell receptor beta chain appears in the sequencing data of a study of control samples from healthy donors and cancer patients. Here immunoSEQ multiplex PCR was the method, and the copy in TCRdb shows in-frame clones only, minus some. The sample consists of about 35,000 clones, 86% of them appearing once. The V and J ends lost 6 bases and 4 bases, in that order; junction bases with no gene match: 5. The CDR3 has 15 residues. Germline lookup yields CDR1 SGHNT and CDR2 YENEEA. This receptor was taken from a woman aged 40 to 50 with lung cancer. The chain carries TRBV11-3 and TRBJ2-6; 8 nucleotides agree with TRBD1. The specimen was PBMCs. The CDR3 region has the DNA TGTGCCAGCAGATACAGGGGGGCCGGGGCCAACGTCCTGACTTTC. It encodes CASRYRGAGANVLTF.